This TCR beta chain was identified during a study of cytomegalovirus exposure and HLA in healthy donors. Study summary: Roughly 180 million T cells yielded more than 90 million unique TCR beta sequences, as an earlier analysis found.

13 Jbeta primers and 60 Vbeta primers were used for the PCR. Using immunoSEQ multiplex PCR, the repertoire was profiled, and TCRdb retains in-frame clones only, with some absent. Seen here are 150,000 to 160,000 clones, 70% to 90% observed once, and the top ten hold approximately 2.5%. Trimming pared 4 bases from V and 0 bases from J, leaving 12 bases between. Germline CDR1 reads ENHRY; CDR2 reads SYGVKD. The CDR3 covers 15 residues. General study points: Data from an earlier analysis indicated that most TCR beta V segments were productive either about 87% or about 30% of the time. Associated with cytomegalovirus, according to the listing, were 150 to 200 TCR beta chains.

Regarding this clone: Its antigen is unidentified.

The rearrangement joins TRBV10-3 to TRBJ1-1; the D is unclear. Sequencing was carried out using PBMCs. The TCR was taken from a woman aged 18-29 years in good health and CMV-seronegative. The CDR3 coding sequence is TGTGCCATCAGTGTTGGTACAGCACTGAACACTGAAGCTTTCTTT. Encoded protein: CAISVGTALNTEAFF.